These 16 T cell receptor beta chains share one sample of origin, sequenced in a study of read filtering for tumor transcriptome and immune sequencing. This library used 300 to 450 ng RNA and molecular barcoded adaptors spanning alpha/delta and beta/gamma chains. In TCRdb, the reads were re-called with MiXCR into one record per CDR3 protein. Of about 39,000 distinct CDR3 sequences in the sample, more than 13% were seen once. The specimen was a population of CD138-negative cells sorted from bone marrow. These receptors all come from a donor at least 40 years old with multiple myeloma.

This clonotype was detected only a few times. The rearrangement links TRBV6-1 to TRBJ1-1, with D uncertain. Trimming cost V 1 base and J 2 bases, with 8 bases left between them. Germline-derived CDR1 and CDR2 are MNHNS and SASEGT. This CDR3 has 14 residues. The CDR3 loop reads CASSEGVGNTEAFF. The CDR3 nucleotides read TGTGCCAGCAGTGAAGGTGTGGGTAACACTGAAGCTTTCTTT.

This clonotype came up many times. This chain links TRBV29-1 with TRBJ1-2, with 7 bases aligning to TRBD1. There are 12 residues in the CDR3. J was trimmed by 5 bases and V by 6 bases; bases with no gene match: 6. The germline V gene encodes CDR1 SQVTM and CDR2 ANQGSEA. This CDR3 is CSVGDSVYGYTF. The CDR3, as DNA: TGCAGCGTGGGGGACAGCGTTTATGGCTACACCTTC.

This clonotype was counted at least ten times. V usage is TRBV3-1 and J usage is TRBJ2-1; no clear D gene. CDR1 and CDR2 (germline): LGHDT, YNNKEL (reference sequence). V gave up 1 base and J gave up 12 bases, with 13 bases separating them. This CDR3 has 13 amino acids. CDR3: CASSQARSSGQFF. CDR3 in DNA: TGTGCCAGCAGCCAAGCGCGCAGTTCGGGGCAGTTCTTC.

The chain has TRBV5-6 and TRBJ1-2, with a tentative D call TRBD1 (6 bases). The CDR3 is 14 residues long. Germline CDR1 SGHDT, CDR2 YYEEEE. Between the trimmed V and J ends, which lost 4 bases and 4 bases, there was a span of 14 bases. Here the CDR3 DNA reads TGTGCCAGCAGCCCTGTGCGGGGGCTCTATGGCTACACCTTC. Its protein is CASSPVRGLYGYTF.

This clonotype was seen many times. The chain is built from TRBV7-9 and TRBJ2-1, with D maybe TRBD2 (5 bases). This CDR3 contains 16 residues. Germline V gene lookup returns CDR1 SEHNR and CDR2 FQNEAQ (reference sequence). The V end was cut by 2 bases, the J end by 2 bases, with 13 bases between. The CDR3 spells CASSLYSGQAYNEQFF. The CDR3 DNA sequence: TGTGCCAGCAGCTTATACAGCGGTCAGGCCTACAATGAGCAGTTCTTC.

The rearrangement uses TRBV21-1 and TRBJ1-1; the D call in the table, TRBD1, was not verified against the DNA. TRBV21-1 is annotated as a pseudogene. This CDR3 has 13 residues. The DNA of the CDR3 is TGTGCCAGCAGCAAGCTCCCCGGGACAGAAGCTTTCTTT. Encoded protein: CASSKLPGTEAFF.

There are a few counts of this clonotype. One end of the junction fails to match germline, which may point to a read error. The rearrangement links TRBV12-3 or TRBV12-4 to TRBJ2-7; D is undetermined. The CDR3 runs 14 residues. In DNA form, the CDR3 reads TGTGCTAGCAGTTTTCCCGACCGCGACTACGAGCAGTACTTC. Its protein is CASSFPDRDYEQYF.

This clonotype was seen at least ten times. This chain joins TRBV6-5 and TRBJ1-6; 11 bases are shared with TRBD1. V dropped 6 bases and J dropped 7; count of bases not matched to a gene: 2. Germline loops: CDR1 MNHEY, CDR2 SVGAGI. This CDR3 region has 14 residues. The CDR3: CASRRDRGNSPLHF. As DNA, the CDR3 is TGTGCCAGCAGGCGGGACAGGGGGAATTCACCCCTCCACTTT.

This clonotype came up many times. V is TRBV7-8 and J is TRBJ2-7; D may be TRBD1 (6 bases). CDR3 length: 13 amino acids. Germline lookup yields CDR1 SGHVS and CDR2 FQNEAQ. Trimming took 5 bases from V and 2 from J, leaving 10 bases between them. Here the CDR3 DNA reads TGTGCCAGCAGCACCAGGACAGCCTACGAGCAGTACTTC. Its translation is CASSTRTAYEQYF. Based on the CDR3 plus reference TRBV7-8 and TRBJ2-7, the full variable domain is GAGVSQSPRYKVAKRGQDVALRCDPISGHVSLFWYQQALGQGPEFLTYFQNEAQLDKSGLPSDRFFAERPEGSVSTLKIQRTQQEDSAVYLCASSTRTAYEQYFGPGTRLTVT.

The table lists this clonotype with many counts. The rearrangement joins TRBV5-1 to TRBJ1-1, with D unclear. The CDR3 has 14 residues. Germline loops: CDR1 SGHRS, CDR2 YFSETQ. Trimming shortened V by 2 bases and J by 2 bases, and 10 bases separated the two germline ends. This CDR3 reads CASSFAPQNTEAFF. Written as DNA, the CDR3 is TGCGCCAGCAGCTTCGCCCCCCAAAACACTGAAGCTTTCTTT.

This clonotype was found many times. This rearrangement joins TRBV19 to TRBJ2-2; 10 bases agree with TRBD2. CDR1 and CDR2 (germline): LNHDA, SQIVND (reference sequence). This CDR3 region has 15 residues. The V segment lost 3 bases and the J segment 4 bases; nucleotides outside the gene matches: 2. The chain's CDR3 is CASSITSGVTGELFF. The DNA for the CDR3 is TGTGCCAGTAGTATTACTAGCGGGGTCACCGGGGAGCTGTTTTTT.

This clonotype was seen many times. The chain uses TRBV6-1 and TRBJ2-1; D not resolved. The V gene's germline CDR1 is MNHNS and CDR2 SASEGT. The CDR3 is 12 amino acids. V lost 2 bases, J lost 7 bases, and 6 bases lay in between. This CDR3 is CASSEYVNEQFF. The CDR3 DNA reads TGTGCCAGCAGTGAATACGTAAATGAGCAGTTCTTC.

Relative to its sample, this clonotype is medium-sized (0.01 to 0.1%). V gene TRBV7-3 combines with J gene TRBJ2-1; 7 bases match TRBD2. V lost 5 bases, J lost 7 bases, and 8 bases stayed unmatched. This CDR3 spans 14 amino acids. From germline, CDR1 is SGHTA and CDR2 FQGTGA. CDR3 coding DNA: TGTGCCAGCAGCCGAGCACTAGCGACTAATGAGCAGTTCTTC. It encodes CASSRALATNEQFF.

This clonotype has only a few counts. The chain employs TRBV20-1 and TRBJ2-1; no reliable D call. The germline CDR1 and CDR2 sequences are DFQATT and SNEGSKA (reference sequence). The CDR3 runs to 15 residues. With 1 base removed from V and 9 bases from J, the gap between germline ends came to 19 bases. CDR3 in DNA: TGCAGTGCTAGAGCCCCCGGGCGCGTGGACGGTGAGCAGTTCTTC. The encoded protein is CSARAPGRVDGEQFF.

In its sample, this clonotype was seen many times. V and J are TRBV19 and TRBJ2-2, with TRBD2 matching over 8 bases. After removal of 7 bases from V and 6 bases from J, the junction contained 4 bases not matched to a gene. Germline loops: CDR1 LNHDA, CDR2 SQIVND (reference sequence). The CDR3 is 13 residues long. The CDR3 region has the DNA TGTGCCAGTAACAGCGGGAGCGCCGGGGAGCTGTTTTTT. This translates into CASNSGSAGELFF.

This clonotype has at least ten counts. V usage is TRBV6-5 and J usage is TRBJ2-6; D unclear. The CDR3 runs 15 residues. Trimming cost V 6 bases and J 2 bases, with 11 bases left between them. CDR1 is MNHEY and CDR2 is SVGAGI in the germline V gene. CDR3 residues: CASRRVGTGANVLTF. The CDR3 DNA is TGTGCCAGCAGACGTGTAGGGACTGGGGCCAACGTCCTGACTTTC.